This T cell receptor beta chain originates from a study of blood T cell repertoires in COVID-19. At the level of the study: From the United States, Italy and Spain came samples of acute and convalescent COVID-19. Nucleic acid was either cDNA or gDNA, and it came from T cells, B-cell-depleted T cells, or PBMCs.

In the authors' methods: Estimated nucleated cell counts came from reference gene primer amplification. The protocol was immunoSEQ multiplex PCR, while the TCRdb copy is restricted to in-frame clones and leaves out a portion. V and J calls and clone size follow that table, whereas D and trimming were derived from the DNA. The data hold approximately 100,000 clones, with around 82% observed a single time. Germline-derived CDR1 and CDR2 are SGHAT and FQNNGV. The CDR3 has 15 amino acids. Trimming left V 1 base short and J 3 bases short, with 13 bases between. The chain uses TRBV11-2 and TRBJ2-7; possible D gene TRBD1, 5 bases. The sequenced material came from peripheral blood. The receptor was derived from a man between 60 and 75 years old with acute or convalescent COVID-19. The CDR3 loop is CASSLVSGAGYEQYF. The CDR3, as DNA: TGTGCCAGCAGCTTAGTTTCTGGGGCAGGCTACGAGCAGTACTTC.